One and the same sample provided the 28 T cell receptor beta chains below, sequenced in a study of identical twins. MiXCR was run by TCRdb on the 5' RACE reads, yielding one entry per CDR3 protein. The data contain under 900,000 distinct CDR3 sequences, roughly an eighth of them singletons. Separately, the same data were catalogued under a study of yellow fever vaccine responses in identical twins.

The sample consisted of PBMCs. The receptors stem from a woman aged 18-29 years in good health.

This clonotype was observed at least ten times. The V call is TRBV5-1, the J call TRBJ2-7; 11 bases agree with TRBD2. Germline CDR1 SGHRS, CDR2 YFSETQ. The V gene end was trimmed by 0 bases and the J gene end by 5 bases; junction bases not matched to a gene: 4. The CDR3 extends over 15 amino acids. The CDR3 nucleotides are TGCGCCAGCAGCTTGGGTACTAGCGGGAGTGACGAGCAGTACTTC. Its protein product is CASSLGTSGSDEQYF.

The CDR3 sequence: CATSDLLGDGYTF. CDR3 DNA sequence: TGTGCCACCAGTGATTTATTGGGTGATGGCTACACCTTC. This chain joins TRBV24-1 and TRBJ1-2; D ambiguous. Trimming took 1 base from V and 6 from J, leaving 8 bases between them. The CDR3 totals 13 residues. CDR1 KGHDR and CDR2 SFDVKD come from the germline V gene.

This rearrangement joins TRBV15 to TRBJ2-1; 8 nucleotides match TRBD2. This CDR3 is built from 17 residues. J was trimmed by 9 bases and V by 0 bases; bases with no gene match: 13. The germline V gene has CDR1 LNHNV and CDR2 YYDKDF (reference sequence). The chain's CDR3 is CATSRDRAGGSRFEQFF. The CDR3 DNA reads as TGTGCCACCAGCAGAGATAGGGCGGGAGGTTCACGCTTTGAGCAGTTCTTC.

This clonotype has just a few counts. The genes are TRBV28 and TRBJ2-5; 7 bases are shared with TRBD1. The CDR3 consists of 14 residues. The V and J ends lost 5 bases and 0 bases, in that order; junction bases with no gene match: 3. Looked up from germline, CDR1 is MDHEN and CDR2 is SYDVKM. DNA for the CDR3: TGTGCCAGCAGTCCACAGGGGAACCAAGAGACCCAGTACTTC. Translation: CASSPQGNQETQYF.

The chain links TRBV5-1 to TRBJ2-3; tentative D call: TRBD1 (6 bases). The V end lost 3 bases, the J end lost 1 base, and 15 bases lay between the germline ends. Per germline, CDR1 SGHRS and CDR2 YFSETQ. The CDR3 has 16 amino acids. CDR3 region: CASSYRAVGGTDTQYF. For the CDR3, the DNA is TGCGCCAGCAGCTACAGGGCGGTGGGAGGCACAGATACGCAGTATTTT.

This clonotype came up a few times. CDR3 nucleotides: TGTGCCAGCAGTGAAGCGGGACTAGCGGGAGATGAGCAGTTCTTC. Translated: CASSEAGLAGDEQFF. V and J are TRBV6-1 and TRBJ2-1, with TRBD2 matching 14 bases. CDR3 length: 15 residues. Germline lookup yields CDR1 MNHNS and CDR2 SASEGT. Trimming took 0 bases from V and 8 from J; bases not matched to a gene: 0.

The rearrangement uses TRBV5-1 and TRBJ2-3, with TRBD2 matching 10 bases. The V segment lost 1 base and the J segment 3 bases; nucleotides outside the gene matches: 5. This CDR3 region has 16 residues. Per the germline V gene, CDR1 is SGHRS and CDR2 is YFSETQ. The CDR3 reads CASSLTASGSTDTQYF. In DNA form, the CDR3 reads TGCGCCAGCAGCTTGACGGCTAGCGGGAGTACAGATACGCAGTATTTT.

The V gene is TRBV28, the J gene TRBJ2-5; D remains unclear. V was pared by 5 bases and J by 2 bases, with 21 bases between. CDR3 size: 17 residues. Looked up from germline, CDR1 is MDHEN and CDR2 is SYDVKM. The chain's CDR3 is CASSGRVWAQNQETQYF. The CDR3 DNA follows: TGTGCCAGCAGTGGAAGGGTATGGGCCCAAAATCAAGAGACCCAGTACTTC.

This chain joins TRBV5-1 and TRBJ2-7, with D maybe TRBD1 (6 bases). The V and J ends lost 5 bases and 5 bases respectively, with 17 bases between them. The CDR3 runs to 14 residues. Germline lookup yields CDR1 SGHRS and CDR2 YFSETQ. CDR3 amino acids: CASSADSFPNEQYV. CDR3 nucleotide sequence: TGCGCCAGCAGTGCGGACAGTTTTCCTAACGAGCAGTACGTC.

About this clonotype: A junction boundary mismatches the germline segment, possibly from a read error. J is TRBJ2-2 and V is TRBV3-1, with 9 nucleotides matching TRBD2. CDR1 is LGHDT, CDR2 YNNKEL, per germline (reference sequence). CDR3 length equals 16 residues. For the CDR3, the DNA is TGTGCCAGCAGACAAGCGGGGGGCCACGGGGCCGGGGAGCTGTTTTTT. It specifies CASRQAGGHGAGELFF. Together with reference TRBV3-1 and TRBJ2-2, the CDR3 gives the full variable domain: DTAVSQTPKYLVTQMGNDKSIKCEQNLGHDTMYWYKQDSKKFLKIMFSYNNKELIINETVPNRFSPKSPDKAHLNLHINSLELGDSAVYFCASRQAGGHGAGELFFGEGSRLTVL.

This clonotype has just a few counts. The chain is built from TRBV7-9 and TRBJ2-1; D possibly corresponds to TRBD2 (6 bases). This CDR3 spans 17 amino acids. V was cut by 5 bases and J by 4 bases, with 21 bases left in between. Germline lookup yields CDR1 SEHNR and CDR2 FQNEAQ (reference sequence). The CDR3 spells CASSPPPIAEVYNEQFF. The CDR3 nucleotides read TGTGCCAGCAGCCCACCCCCTATAGCGGAAGTTTACAATGAGCAGTTCTTC.

The rearrangement links TRBV6-1 to TRBJ1-6; D unresolved. The CDR3 runs to 14 residues. Per the germline V gene, CDR1 is MNHNS and CDR2 is SASEGT. Deletions cut 7 bases from V and 6 bases from J, with 13 bases between. This chain's CDR3 is CASNLSWGNSPLHF. CDR3 bases: TGTGCCAGCAACTTATCTTGGGGTAATTCACCCCTCCACTTT.

This clonotype was seen more than once but under ten times. The J gene is TRBJ2-3, the V gene TRBV15; 8 bases line up with TRBD2. CDR3 size: 15 residues. Germline trimming cut 7 bases from V and 0 bases from J; bases unmatched to any gene: 6. Per the germline V gene, CDR1 is LNHNV and CDR2 is YYDKDF (reference sequence). CDR3 protein: CATTGGGGSTDTQYF. CDR3 DNA sequence: TGTGCCACCACCGGAGGCGGGGGGAGCACAGATACGCAGTATTTT.

This clonotype was recorded many times. This chain links TRBV12-3 or TRBV12-4 with TRBJ2-7; the D call may be TRBD1 or TRBD2 (5 bases each). The ends were cut back, 5 bases at V and 4 bases at J, with 21 bases in the middle. The CDR3 is made up of 16 amino acids. For the CDR3, the DNA is TGTGCCAGCAGTCCTCGCCCAGGGAGAGGGCGATACGAGCAGTACTTC. It codes for CASSPRPGRGRYEQYF.

This clonotype was seen many times. The rearrangement links TRBV6-5 to TRBJ2-1; 14 bases match TRBD2. Per the germline V gene, CDR1 is MNHEY and CDR2 is SVGAGI. J gave up 9 bases and V 2 bases, and 6 bases lay outside the gene matches. The CDR3 sequence is 16 residues long. The CDR3 region is CASSYLTSGGAGEQFF. In nucleotides, the CDR3 is TGTGCCAGCAGTTACCTGACTAGCGGGGGGGCCGGTGAGCAGTTCTTC.

This clonotype has at least ten counts. The chain joins TRBV6-2 or TRBV6-3 to TRBJ2-7; TRBD1 matches 10 bases. The CDR3 extends over 15 amino acids. Germline V CDR1 and CDR2: MNHEY, SVGEGT. The J segment lost 6 bases and the V segment lost 7 bases, leaving 12 bases of the junction unmatched. The chain's CDR3 is CASKGQGGLSGEQYV. For the CDR3, the DNA is TGTGCCAGCAAAGGACAGGGGGGCCTGTCTGGCGAGCAGTACGTC.

A few counts support this clonotype. The chain employs TRBV29-1 and TRBJ2-3; 11 bases fit TRBD2. CDR3 length: 16 amino acids. Germline trimming cut 6 bases from V and 0 bases from J; bases unmatched to any gene: 8. Germline lookup yields CDR1 SQVTM and CDR2 ANQGSEA. The CDR3 region is CSVWSSGRGSTDTQYF. CDR3 bases: TGCAGCGTCTGGAGTAGCGGGAGGGGGAGCACAGATACGCAGTATTTT.

This clonotype was detected only a few times. Here the CDR3 reads CASSLALSRGETQYF. DNA of the CDR3: TGTGCCAGCAGCTTAGCGTTGTCTCGGGGGGAGACCCAGTACTTC. The chain joins TRBV11-2 to TRBJ2-5, with D perhaps matching TRBD2 (6 bases). Germline loops: CDR1 SGHAT, CDR2 FQNNGV. CDR3 length equals 15 residues. V lost 1 base to trimming and J lost 5 bases, with 14 bases between them.

This clonotype was seen a few times. V is TRBV3-1 and J is TRBJ2-1; possible D gene TRBD1, 6 bases. CDR3 size: 17 residues. Trimming took 3 bases from V and 4 from J, leaving 19 bases between them. Germline CDR1 LGHDT, CDR2 YNNKEL (reference sequence). As DNA, the CDR3 is TGTGCCAGCAGCCATGCACCCGGACAGTTTAAATACAATGAGCAGTTCTTC. This sequence encodes CASSHAPGQFKYNEQFF.

V is TRBV28 and J is TRBJ2-7; 8 bases map to TRBD1. The CDR3 consists of 15 residues. Trimming at V came to 7 bases and at J to 2 bases, leaving 10 bases not matched to a gene. Germline CDR1 reads MDHEN; CDR2 reads SYDVKM. CDR3 sequence (DNA): TGTGCCAGCACCAAACGGACAGGGTATGCCTACGAGCAGTACGTC. Protein product: CASTKRTGYAYEQYV.

The genes are TRBV6-1 and TRBJ1-4, with a tentative D call TRBD1 (6 bases). CDR3 length: 14 residues. Germline V gene sequence: CDR1 MNHNS, CDR2 SASEGT. V shed 6 bases and J shed 4 bases, with 12 bases lying between them. CDR3 sequence: CASRTDSNNEKLFF. The CDR3 DNA follows: TGTGCCAGCAGGACGGACAGTAATAATGAAAAACTGTTTTTT.

The V and J genes are TRBV12-3 or TRBV12-4 and TRBJ2-7; D is unresolved. The CDR3 extends over 11 amino acids. V lost 4 bases to trimming and J lost 6 bases, with 7 bases between them. The CDR3 DNA follows: TGTGCCAGCAGTTCCACCCTCGAGCAGTACTTC. It codes for CASSSTLEQYF.

The genes are TRBV29-1 and TRBJ1-6; D uncertain. This CDR3 comprises 14 residues. The germline V gene encodes CDR1 SQVTM and CDR2 ANQGSEA. Trimming cost V 5 bases and J 7 bases, with 15 bases left between them. The CDR3, as DNA: TGCAGCGTTTCGGCAGGAGACTGGAATTCACCCCTCCACTTT. Encoded protein: CSVSAGDWNSPLHF.

This clonotype was found many times. The J gene is TRBJ2-7, the V gene TRBV2, with no clear D. The length of the CDR3 is 11 residues. V lost 4 bases and J 6 bases, leaving 7 bases between the germline ends. Germline CDR1 is SNHLY and CDR2 is FYNNEI. CDR3: CASSALSEQYV. CDR3 nucleotide sequence: TGTGCCAGCAGTGCGCTAAGCGAGCAGTACGTC.

The V gene is TRBV27, the J gene TRBJ2-2, with unresolved D. Germline loops: CDR1 MNHEY, CDR2 SMNVEV (reference sequence). V lost 6 bases and J 7 bases, leaving 9 bases between the germline ends. This CDR3 has 12 residues. In DNA form, the CDR3 reads TGTGCCAGCAGACGGACGGTCGGGGAGCTGTTTTTT. Translated: CASRRTVGELFF.

This clonotype was seen ten or more times. The chain employs TRBV2 and TRBJ2-3, with D possibly matching TRBD1 (6 bases). V was cut by 2 bases and J by 2 bases, with 11 bases left in between. The CDR3 sequence is 15 residues long. The V gene's germline CDR1 is SNHLY and CDR2 FYNNEI. The CDR3 is CASSETGKSTDTQYF. CDR3 DNA: TGTGCCAGCAGTGAAACAGGGAAGTCCACAGATACGCAGTATTTT.

The rearrangement uses TRBV10-2 and TRBJ1-2, with a tentative D call TRBD1 (5 bases). Germline CDR1 reads WSHSY; CDR2 reads SAAADI. The CDR3 has 15 amino acids. V was shortened by 3 bases and J by 5 bases, with 16 bases between the two germline ends. The CDR3 coding sequence is TGCGCCAGCAGTGACCCCCCAGGGTCCAGATATGGCTACACCTTC. Translated, it gives CASSDPPGSRYGYTF.

Concerning this clonotype itself: A junction boundary mismatches the germline segment, possibly from a read error. This rearrangement joins TRBV6-1 to TRBJ2-7; D is ambiguous. Germline V CDR1 and CDR2: MNHNS, SASEGT. The CDR3 is 13 amino acids. CDR3 nucleotides: TGTGCCAGCAGTGAAGCGCACGTGAAGACCTCCGACTTC. It specifies CASSEAHVKTSDF.